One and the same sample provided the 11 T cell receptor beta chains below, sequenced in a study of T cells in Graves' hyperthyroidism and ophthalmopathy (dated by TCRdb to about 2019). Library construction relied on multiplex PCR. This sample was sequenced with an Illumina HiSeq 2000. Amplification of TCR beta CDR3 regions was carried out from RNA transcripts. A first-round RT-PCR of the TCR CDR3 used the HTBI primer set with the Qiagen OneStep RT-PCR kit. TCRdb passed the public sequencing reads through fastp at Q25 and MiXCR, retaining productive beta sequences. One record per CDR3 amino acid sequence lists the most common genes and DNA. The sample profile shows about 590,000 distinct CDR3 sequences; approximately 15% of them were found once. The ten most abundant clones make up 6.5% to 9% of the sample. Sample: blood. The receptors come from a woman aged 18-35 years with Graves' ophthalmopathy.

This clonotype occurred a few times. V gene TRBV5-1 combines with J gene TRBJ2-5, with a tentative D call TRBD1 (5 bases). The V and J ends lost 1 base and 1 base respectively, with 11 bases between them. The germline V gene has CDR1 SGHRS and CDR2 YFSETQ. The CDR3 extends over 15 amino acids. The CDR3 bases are TGCGCCAGCAGCTTGCTGCAGGGAACCCAAGAGACCCAGTACTTC. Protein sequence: CASSLLQGTQETQYF.

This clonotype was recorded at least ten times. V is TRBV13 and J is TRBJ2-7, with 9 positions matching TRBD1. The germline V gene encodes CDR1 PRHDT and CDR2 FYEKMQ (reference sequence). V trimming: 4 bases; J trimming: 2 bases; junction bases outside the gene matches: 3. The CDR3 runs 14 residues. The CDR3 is CASSWGTGTYEQYF. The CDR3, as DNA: TGTGCCAGCAGCTGGGGGACAGGGACCTACGAGCAGTACTTC.

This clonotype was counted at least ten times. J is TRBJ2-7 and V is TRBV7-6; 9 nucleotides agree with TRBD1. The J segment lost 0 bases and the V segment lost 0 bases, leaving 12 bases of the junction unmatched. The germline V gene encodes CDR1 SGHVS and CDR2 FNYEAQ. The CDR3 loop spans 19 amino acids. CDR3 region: CASSLARRDRVWGSYEQYF. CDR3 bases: TGTGCCAGCAGCTTAGCGCGGCGGGACAGGGTTTGGGGCTCCTACGAGCAGTACTTC.

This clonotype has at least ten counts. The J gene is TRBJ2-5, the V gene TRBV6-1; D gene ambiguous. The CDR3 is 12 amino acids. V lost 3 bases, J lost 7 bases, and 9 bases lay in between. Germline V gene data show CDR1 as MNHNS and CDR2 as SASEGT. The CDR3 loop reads CASSDWRRTQYF. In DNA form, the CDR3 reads TGTGCCAGCAGTGACTGGCGGCGGACCCAGTACTTC.

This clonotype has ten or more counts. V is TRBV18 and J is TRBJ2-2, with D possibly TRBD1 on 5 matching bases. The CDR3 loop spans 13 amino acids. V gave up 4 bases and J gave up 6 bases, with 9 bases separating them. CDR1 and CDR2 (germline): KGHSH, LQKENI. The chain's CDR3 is CASSRSQAGELFF. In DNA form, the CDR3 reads TGTGCCAGCTCACGGTCACAGGCCGGGGAGCTGTTTTTT.

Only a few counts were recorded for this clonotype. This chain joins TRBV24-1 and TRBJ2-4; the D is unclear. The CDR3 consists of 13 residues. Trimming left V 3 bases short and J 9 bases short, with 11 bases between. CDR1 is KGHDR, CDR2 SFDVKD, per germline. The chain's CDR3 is CATSDRGSFIQYF. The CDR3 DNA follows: TGTGCCACCAGTGATAGAGGTTCGTTCATTCAGTACTTC.

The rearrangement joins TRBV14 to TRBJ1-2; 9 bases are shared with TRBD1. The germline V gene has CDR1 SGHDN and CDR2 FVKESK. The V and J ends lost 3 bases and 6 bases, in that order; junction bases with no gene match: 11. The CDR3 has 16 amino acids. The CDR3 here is CASSHTMTGGIDGYTF. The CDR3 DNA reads TGTGCCAGCAGCCATACGATGACAGGGGGTATAGATGGCTACACCTTC.

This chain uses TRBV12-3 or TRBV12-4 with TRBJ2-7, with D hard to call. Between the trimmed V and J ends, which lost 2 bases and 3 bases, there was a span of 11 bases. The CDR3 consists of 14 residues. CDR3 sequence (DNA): TGTGCCAGCAGTTTATTTACAGTCAACTACGAGCAGTACTTC. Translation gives CASSLFTVNYEQYF.

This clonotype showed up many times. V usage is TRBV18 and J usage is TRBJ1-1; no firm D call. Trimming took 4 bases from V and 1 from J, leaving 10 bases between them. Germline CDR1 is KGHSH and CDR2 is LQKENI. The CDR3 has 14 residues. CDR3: CASSREQTNTEAFF. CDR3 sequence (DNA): TGTGCCAGCTCACGGGAACAAACGAACACTGAAGCTTTCTTT.

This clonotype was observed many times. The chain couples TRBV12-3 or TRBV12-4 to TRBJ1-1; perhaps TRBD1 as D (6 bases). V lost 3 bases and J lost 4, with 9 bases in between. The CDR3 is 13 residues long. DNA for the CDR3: TGTGCCAGCAGTTTCGGGGGGCCCACTGAAGCTTTCTTT. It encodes CASSFGGPTEAFF.

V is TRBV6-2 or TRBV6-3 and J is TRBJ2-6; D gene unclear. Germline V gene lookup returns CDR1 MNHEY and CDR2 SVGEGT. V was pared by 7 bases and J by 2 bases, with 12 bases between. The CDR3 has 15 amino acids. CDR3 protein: CASTPLVAGANVLTF. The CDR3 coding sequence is TGTGCCAGCACCCCCCTGGTCGCTGGGGCCAACGTCCTGACTTTC.